This T cell receptor (beta chain) came from a study of blood T cell repertoires in COVID-19. CDR1 and CDR2 from the germline V gene are SGHRS and YFSETQ. V dropped 5 bases and J dropped 5; count of bases not matched to a gene: 6. This CDR3 has 14 amino acids. The assay was immunoSEQ multiplex PCR, and TCRdb's table has in-frame clones only and misses some. The repertoire consists of fewer than 300,000 clones, with 70% to 75% occurring once and the leading ten covering about 3%. The rearrangement joins TRBV5-1 to TRBJ2-7; 11 nucleotides align to TRBD1. Sequencing was performed on peripheral blood. The sequence was obtained from a woman aged 80 or over with acute or convalescent COVID-19. The CDR3, as DNA: TGCGCCAGCAGGTCGGACAGGGGGCGTAACGAGCAGTACTTC. The encoded protein is CASRSDRGRNEQYF.